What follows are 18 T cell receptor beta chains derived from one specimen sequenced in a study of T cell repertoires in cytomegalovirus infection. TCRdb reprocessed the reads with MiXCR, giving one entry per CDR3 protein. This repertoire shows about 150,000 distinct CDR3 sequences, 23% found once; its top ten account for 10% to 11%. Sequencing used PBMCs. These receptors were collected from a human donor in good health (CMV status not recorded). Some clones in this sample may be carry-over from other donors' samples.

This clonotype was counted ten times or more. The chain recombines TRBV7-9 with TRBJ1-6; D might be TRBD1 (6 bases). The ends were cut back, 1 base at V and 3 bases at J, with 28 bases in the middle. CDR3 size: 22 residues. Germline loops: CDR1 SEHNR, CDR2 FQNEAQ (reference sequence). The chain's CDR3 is CASSLDRLSRPRGGLYNSPLHF. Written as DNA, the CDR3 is TGTGCCAGCAGCTTAGATCGGCTTTCACGTCCACGAGGGGGACTCTATAATTCACCCCTCCACTTT.

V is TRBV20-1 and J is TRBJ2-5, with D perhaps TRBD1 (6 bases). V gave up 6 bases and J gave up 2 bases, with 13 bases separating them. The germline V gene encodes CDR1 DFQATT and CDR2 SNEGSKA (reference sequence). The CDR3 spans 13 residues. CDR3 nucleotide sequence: TGCAGTGCCCCCATACAGGGTCAAGAGACCCAGTACTTC. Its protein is CSAPIQGQETQYF.

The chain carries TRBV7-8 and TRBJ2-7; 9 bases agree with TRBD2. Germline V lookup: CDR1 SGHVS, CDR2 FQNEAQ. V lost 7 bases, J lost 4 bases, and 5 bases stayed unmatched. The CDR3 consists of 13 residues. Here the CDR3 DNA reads TGTGCCAGCACCATAGCGGGAGTGTACGAGCAGTACTTC. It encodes CASTIAGVYEQYF.

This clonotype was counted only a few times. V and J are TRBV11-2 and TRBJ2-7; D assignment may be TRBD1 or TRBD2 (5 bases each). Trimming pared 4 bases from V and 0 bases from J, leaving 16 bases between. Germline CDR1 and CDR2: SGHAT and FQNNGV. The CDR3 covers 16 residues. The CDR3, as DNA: TGTGCCAGCAGCTCCCCAGGGCTTGGGAGCTCCTACGAGCAGTACTTC. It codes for CASSSPGLGSSYEQYF.

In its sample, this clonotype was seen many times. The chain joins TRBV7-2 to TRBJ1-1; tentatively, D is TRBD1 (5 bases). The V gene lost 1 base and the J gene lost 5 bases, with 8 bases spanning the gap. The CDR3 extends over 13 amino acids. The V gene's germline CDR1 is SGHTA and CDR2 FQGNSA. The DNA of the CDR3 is TGTGCCAGCAGCTTAGGATGGGGGACTGAAGCTTTCTTT. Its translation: CASSLGWGTEAFF. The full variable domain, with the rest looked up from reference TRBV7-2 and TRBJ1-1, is GAGVSQSPSNKVTEKGKDVELRCDPISGHTALYWYRQSLGQGLEFLIYFQGNSAPDKSGLPSDRFSAERTGGSVSTLTIQRTQQEDSAVYLCASSLGWGTEAFFGQGTRLTVV.

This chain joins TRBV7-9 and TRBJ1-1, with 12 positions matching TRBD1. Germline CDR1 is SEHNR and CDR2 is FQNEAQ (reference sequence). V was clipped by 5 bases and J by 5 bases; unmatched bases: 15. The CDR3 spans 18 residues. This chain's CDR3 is CASSHPGQGAKGGTEAFF. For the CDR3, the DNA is TGTGCCAGCAGCCATCCGGGACAGGGGGCGAAAGGGGGAACTGAAGCTTTCTTT.

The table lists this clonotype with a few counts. The CDR3, as DNA: TGCAGTGCTAGCCCGGGGGGAACAAGGGAGACCCAGTACTTC. Residues: CSASPGGTRETQYF. V and J are TRBV20-1 and TRBJ2-5; TRBD2 agrees at 7 bases. Germline values: CDR1 DFQATT, CDR2 SNEGSKA (reference sequence). Trimming took 3 bases from V and 5 from J; bases not matched to a gene: 9. This CDR3 has 14 residues.

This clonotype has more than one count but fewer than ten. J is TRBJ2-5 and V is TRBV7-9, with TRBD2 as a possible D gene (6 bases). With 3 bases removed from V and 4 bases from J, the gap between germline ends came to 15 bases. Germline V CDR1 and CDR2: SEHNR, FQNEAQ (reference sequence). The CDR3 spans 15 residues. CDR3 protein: CASSFLSGPAETQYF. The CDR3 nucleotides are TGTGCCAGCAGCTTCCTTAGCGGACCTGCAGAGACCCAGTACTTC.

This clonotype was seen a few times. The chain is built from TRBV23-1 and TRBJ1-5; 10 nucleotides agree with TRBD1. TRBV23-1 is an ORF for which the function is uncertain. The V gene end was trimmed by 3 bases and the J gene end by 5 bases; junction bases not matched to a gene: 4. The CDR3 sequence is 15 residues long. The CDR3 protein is CASSQLGQGDQPQHF. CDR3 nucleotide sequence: TGCGCCAGCAGTCAGCTTGGACAGGGGGATCAGCCCCAGCATTTT.

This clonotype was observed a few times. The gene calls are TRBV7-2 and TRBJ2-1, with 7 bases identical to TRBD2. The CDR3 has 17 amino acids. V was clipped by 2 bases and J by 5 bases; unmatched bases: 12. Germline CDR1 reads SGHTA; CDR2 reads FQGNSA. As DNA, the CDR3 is TGTGCCAGCAGCTTATCCGTGGGAGGGCCGGTCGACAATGAGCAGTTCTTC. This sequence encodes CASSLSVGGPVDNEQFF.

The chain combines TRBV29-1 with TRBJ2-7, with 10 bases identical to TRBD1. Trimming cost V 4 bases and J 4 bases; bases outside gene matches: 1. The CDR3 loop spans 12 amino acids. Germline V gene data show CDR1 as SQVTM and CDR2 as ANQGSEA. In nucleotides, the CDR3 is TGCAGCGTTGCGGGACAGGGGTACGAGCAGTACTTC. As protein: CSVAGQGYEQYF.

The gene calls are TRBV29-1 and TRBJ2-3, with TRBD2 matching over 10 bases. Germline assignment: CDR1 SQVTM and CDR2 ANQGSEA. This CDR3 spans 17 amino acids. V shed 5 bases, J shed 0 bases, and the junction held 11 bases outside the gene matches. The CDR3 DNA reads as TGCAGCGTTCGTGGGGCAGCTAGCGGGGGAAGCACAGATACGCAGTATTTT. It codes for CSVRGAASGGSTDTQYF.

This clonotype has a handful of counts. DNA of the CDR3: TGTGCCAGCAGCTCCATCCAGGGGCTCTACGAGCAGTACTTC. Amino acids: CASSSIQGLYEQYF. The chain recombines TRBV6-5 with TRBJ2-7, with a weak D call TRBD1 (6 bases). Germline CDR1 reads MNHEY; CDR2 reads SVGAGI. The CDR3 length is 14 residues. V was pared by 6 bases and J by 3 bases, with 15 bases between.

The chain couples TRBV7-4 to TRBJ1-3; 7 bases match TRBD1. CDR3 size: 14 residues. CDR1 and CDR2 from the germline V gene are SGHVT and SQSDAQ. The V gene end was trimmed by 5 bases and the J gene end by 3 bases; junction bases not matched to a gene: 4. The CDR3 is CASSPGGDGNTIYF. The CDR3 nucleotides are TGTGCCAGCAGCCCAGGGGGAGATGGAAACACCATATATTTT.

The CDR3 coding sequence is TGTGCCAGCAGTTTATCGTTTGTTGGGTTAGCGGGAGACAATGAGCAGTTCTTC. This encodes CASSLSFVGLAGDNEQFF. The chain recombines TRBV27 with TRBJ2-1; 9 nucleotides line up with TRBD2. Germline V gives CDR1 MNHEY, CDR2 SMNVEV (reference sequence). This CDR3 has 18 amino acids. The ends lost 0 bases at V and 5 bases at J; junction bases unmatched: 11.

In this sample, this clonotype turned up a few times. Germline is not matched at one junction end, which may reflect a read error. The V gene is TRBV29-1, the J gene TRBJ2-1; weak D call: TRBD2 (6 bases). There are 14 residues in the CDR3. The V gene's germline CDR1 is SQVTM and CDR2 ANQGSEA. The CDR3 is CSVEGDFLSNEQFF. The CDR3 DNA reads TGCAGCGTCGAAGGGGACTTTCTAAGCAATGAGCAGTTCTTC.

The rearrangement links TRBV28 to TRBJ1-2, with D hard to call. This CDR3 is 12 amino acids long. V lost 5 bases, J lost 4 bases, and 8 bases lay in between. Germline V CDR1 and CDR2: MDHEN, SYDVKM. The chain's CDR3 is CASSLNRYGYTF. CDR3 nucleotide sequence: TGTGCCAGCAGTCTAAACCGCTATGGCTACACCTTC.

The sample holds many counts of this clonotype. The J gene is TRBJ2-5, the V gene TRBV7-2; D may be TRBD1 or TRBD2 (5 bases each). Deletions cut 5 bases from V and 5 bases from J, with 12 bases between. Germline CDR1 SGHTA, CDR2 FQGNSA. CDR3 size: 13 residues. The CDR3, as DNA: TGTGCCAGCAGCCCACGGGGCTGGGAGACCCAGTACTTC. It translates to CASSPRGWETQYF.